This T cell receptor (delta chain) was retrieved from a study of γδ T cells in repeated Plasmodium falciparum infection. Study summary: Donors had four controlled P. falciparum NF54 infections over around 640 days. Each infection was followed by sampling at 21 days, plus baseline and some pre-infection draws. Malian repertoires were sampled cross-sectionally without transmission and longitudinally through febrile malaria.

TCRdb made new clone calls on the multiplex PCR reads using CATT. The table shows 70,000 to 95,000 delta-chain clones, with about 1.5% occurring only once. Vgamma9/Vdelta2+ and Vdelta2-negative gammadelta T cells were flow-sorted from PBMC for bulk sequencing. Findings of the study overall: Vdelta2-negative gammadelta repertoires appeared less diverse and less shared in Malian than Australian children.

This CDR3 region has 15 residues. Germline values: CDR1 TSWWSYY, CDR2 QGS. There are a few counts of this clone. The target antigen is unknown. A far more abundant clone sits one base away, making this likely a read error. The sample holds other DNA sequences that translate to the same CDR3. The receptor comes from a pool of human donors (malaria-infected and uninfected, not separated). The chain links TRDV1 to TRDJ1, with D maybe TRDD3 (5 bases). No J gene was available from TCRdb, and it was assigned here by a germline match of the DNA. Sequenced: gamma-delta T cells from blood. The CDR3 loop is CALGDNYGETDKLIF. DNA for the CDR3: TGTGCTCTTGGGGATAACTACGGGGAAACCGACAAACTCATCTTT.